Listed below are T cell receptor beta chains from one sample, sequenced in a study of yellow fever vaccine responses in identical twins. TCRdb processed the RT-PCR reads anew with MiXCR; each CDR3 protein has one entry. The data hold about 2,500 distinct CDR3 sequences, with approximately 87% observed a single time. The sample here was T cells from blood (PBMCs), unsorted or a sorted subset (not recorded which), taken before or after yellow fever vaccination (not recorded which). The receptors derive from a woman under 30 who received the yellow fever vaccine. CDR3s include the opening cysteine and the closing phenylalanine or tryptophan. D genes are given only for firm matches. Not every row has a clone size; where given, it reads once, few, many or a size class.

cdr3_nt cdr3_aa v_call clone_size d_call j_call
TGTGCCAGCAGTCCAAACACTATGGGGGCGAGGGGGAATCAGCCCCAGCATTTT CASSPNTMGARGNQPQHF TRBV6-1 NA NA TRBJ1-5
TGTGCCAGCAGTGACAGACAGGGGTTGGCGCCAAATGAGCAGTTCTTC CASSDRQGLAPNEQFF TRBV6-4 few TRBD1 TRBJ2-1
TGCGCCAGCAGCCAGCCCAGCGGGGGGGCCTACAATGAGCAGTTCTTC CASSQPSGGAYNEQFF TRBV4-1 NA TRBD2 TRBJ2-1
TGTGCCAGCAGCTTAGTTCCAGTCCTCACAGATACGCAGTATTTT CASSLVPVLTDTQYF TRBV11-2 few NA TRBJ2-3
TGTGCCAGCAGTCAGACTAGGAATGAGCAGTTCTTC CASSQTRNEQFF TRBV11-2 NA NA TRBJ2-1
TGTGCCACCAGCAGAGACTTGGACCGATACAATGAGCAGTTCTTC CATSRDLDRYNEQFF TRBV15 NA NA TRBJ2-1
TGTGCCACCAGCAGACATGGGACTAGCGGGGGCACAGATACGCAGTATTTT CATSRHGTSGGTDTQYF TRBV15 NA TRBD2 TRBJ2-3
TGTGCCAGCAGCTTGAGGGGCGGGAAGTCCTACGAGCAGTACTTC CASSLRGGKSYEQYF TRBV11-2 NA NA TRBJ2-7
TGTGCCAGCAGCCACAGCTCTAACTATGGCTACACCTTC CASSHSSNYGYTF TRBV11-1 NA NA TRBJ1-2
TGTGCCAGCAGTCCCCGGGATCCTCAGAACACTGAAGCTTTCTTT CASSPRDPQNTEAFF TRBV12-3/TRBV12-4 NA NA TRBJ1-1
TGCAGCGGAGGACCAGAGACCCAGTACTTC CSGGPETQYF TRBV29-1 NA NA TRBJ2-5
TGTGCCAGCAGGTCTCGGGACAGGGGCTCCTACGAGCAGTACTTC CASRSRDRGSYEQYF TRBV12-3/TRBV12-4 NA TRBD1 TRBJ2-7
TGCAGCGTCCATCTGCCCAAAACTAGCACAGATACGCAGTATTTT CSVHLPKTSTDTQYF TRBV29-1 NA NA TRBJ2-3
TGCGCCAGCAGCCAAGATCAGATGGGGGTTTCGATCATGAACACTGAAGCTTTCTTT CASSQDQMGVSIMNTEAFF TRBV4-3 once NA TRBJ1-1
TGCGCCAGCAGCCAAGACGGGAACACTGAAGCTTTCTTT CASSQDGNTEAFF TRBV4-1 once NA TRBJ1-1
TGCGCCAGCAGCCAAGACGGTGGGGGGGGCCCAAGTGAGCAGTACTTC CASSQDGGGGPSEQYF TRBV4-1 NA NA TRBJ2-7
TGTGCCAGCAGCCTCCGGGGGACGGGGAGCACAGATACGCAGTATTTT CASSLRGTGSTDTQYF TRBV11-3 NA NA TRBJ2-3
TGCGCCAGCAGTTTACAGGGAACTAAAAGGACTAATGAAAAACTGTTTTTT CASSLQGTKRTNEKLFF TRBV10-1 NA NA TRBJ1-4
TGTGCCAGCAGCACTAGCGGGGACTCCTACAATGAGCAGTTCTTC CASSTSGDSYNEQFF TRBV6-1 NA TRBD2 TRBJ2-1
TGTGCCAGCGGTACCCTTAGCTCCTACAATGAGCAGTTCTTC CASGTLSSYNEQFF TRBV11-1 NA NA TRBJ2-1
TGTGCCAGCGCTACAGGGTCGAACACTGAAGCTTTCTTT CASATGSNTEAFF TRBV6-1 NA NA TRBJ1-1
TGCGCCAGCAGCCAAACCGGACTAGCTAACGACGAGCAGTACTTC CASSQTGLANDEQYF TRBV4-1 once TRBD2 TRBJ2-7
TGCGCCAGCAGTGAGTCGACAGGCAGTACGGCTTTCTTT CASSESTGSTAFF TRBV10-1 NA NA TRBJ1-1
TGCGCCAGCAGCTGGGGACAGCTTAATGAAAAACTGTTTTTT CASSWGQLNEKLFF TRBV5-1 once TRBD1 TRBJ1-4
TGTGCCAGCAGTACGACTGGAAGCACAGATACGCAGTATTTT CASSTTGSTDTQYF TRBV12-3/TRBV12-4 few NA TRBJ2-3
TGTGCCACCACCCGGGGGGGGGAGACCTACGAGCAGTACTTC CATTRGGETYEQYF TRBV11-2 NA TRBD2 TRBJ2-7
TGTGCCTGGAACCAGGGCCAGTACACCGGGGAGCTGTTTTTT CAWNQGQYTGELFF TRBV30 NA NA TRBJ2-2
TGTGCCAGCAGTTACGGGGAGAACACTGAAGCTTTCTTT CASSYGENTEAFF TRBV6-5 NA NA TRBJ1-1
TGTGCCAGCAGCTCCTATAGGGCGGGAGGTTGGGGCGAGCAGTACTTC CASSSYRAGGWGEQYF TRBV7-2 NA TRBD2 TRBJ2-7
TGTGCCAGCAGTCTTCGGAAGGGGGTCGTAAAGGAGCAGTTCTTC CASSLRKGVVKEQFF TRBV12-3/TRBV12-4 NA NA TRBJ2-1
TGTGCCACCTCCGGACTACTCAGCACAGATACGCAGTATTTT CATSGLLSTDTQYF TRBV24-1 NA NA TRBJ2-3
TGTGCCAGCAGTTCCGGACTATCCTGGGAGACTATCGAGCAGTACTTC CASSSGLSWETIEQYF TRBV6-5 NA NA TRBJ2-7
TGCAGCGTTCTGACGGGACAGGGGGGTAATGAGCAGTTCTTC CSVLTGQGGNEQFF TRBV29-1 NA TRBD1 TRBJ2-1
TGTGCCAGCAGTTACTCGAGACCGGAACATCCGGAGACCCAGTACTTC CASSYSRPEHPETQYF TRBV6-5 NA NA TRBJ2-5
TGTGCCACCAGGGCTAGCGGGAGTACTGAGCAGTTCTTC CATRASGSTEQFF TRBV24-1 NA TRBD2 TRBJ2-1
TGTGCCACCAGCACTTCCGTACAGAGCTCCTACGAGCAGTACTTC CATSTSVQSSYEQYF TRBV15 NA NA TRBJ2-7
TGTGCCAGCAGACTCGGGACATCCGACAATGAGCAGTTCTTC CASRLGTSDNEQFF TRBV11-1 NA NA TRBJ2-1
TGTGCTAGCAGCAACCGGGGAGACTCCTACAATGAGCAGTTCTTC CASSNRGDSYNEQFF TRBV7-7 NA NA TRBJ2-1
TGTGCCATCGGAGATGAGCAGTTCTTC CAIGDEQFF TRBV10-3 NA NA TRBJ2-1
TGTGCCAGCAGCTATACCGGGACAGGGGGTGAGCAGTACTTC CASSYTGTGGEQYF TRBV11-1 NA TRBD1 TRBJ2-7
TGCGCCAGCAGTGAGGACCGGATTAATCAGCCCCAGCATTTT CASSEDRINQPQHF TRBV10-1 few NA TRBJ1-5
TGTGCCAGCACTAAAGGAGGGGCGGCCTACGAGCAGTACTTC CASTKGGAAYEQYF TRBV12-3/TRBV12-4 once NA TRBJ2-7
TGTGCCAGCAGCTCAAAAGCGGGAGTGCTCAATGAGCAGTTCTTC CASSSKAGVLNEQFF TRBV11-1 once TRBD2 TRBJ2-1
TGTGCCAGCAGCCCGTCCCAACACTATACGCAGTATTTT CASSPSQHYTQYF TRBV7-9 NA NA TRBJ2-3
TGCGCCAGCAGCCAAGATCGGGGAATCGATGGCTACACCTTC CASSQDRGIDGYTF TRBV4-3 NA NA TRBJ1-2
TGCGCCAGCAGCCAAGATCAGGTGCTAGCGGAGGTCAATGAGCAGTTCTTC CASSQDQVLAEVNEQFF TRBV4-3 NA TRBD2 TRBJ2-1
TGCGCCAGCAGCCCCACGGCGGGCGGACGAGGCGTAGATACGCAGTATTTT CASSPTAGGRGVDTQYF TRBV4-3 NA NA TRBJ2-3
TGTGCCAGCAGCTTAGTTGACAGCTCCTACGAGCAGTACTTC CASSLVDSSYEQYF TRBV7-6 NA NA TRBJ2-7
TGCAGCGTTAAGTACACGAGTTACAATGAGCAGTTCTTC CSVKYTSYNEQFF TRBV29-1 NA NA TRBJ2-1
TGTGCCAGCAGCAACCTAGTAGAGGGTACGCAGTATTTT CASSNLVEGTQYF TRBV7-9 NA NA TRBJ2-3
TGTGCCAGCAGTGAACAGTTAAGTAATGAGCAGTTCTTC CASSEQLSNEQFF TRBV6-1 NA NA TRBJ2-1
TGCGCCAGCAGTGAGTTAAGACTAGCGGGACTTTCCTTC CASSELRLAGLSF TRBV10-1 NA TRBD2 TRBJ2-7
TGCGCCAGCAGCCAAGCCGATTCCGGCAAGAGTCAGCCCCAGCATTTT CASSQADSGKSQPQHF TRBV4-1 few NA TRBJ1-5
TGTGCCACCAAGTTGAACACTGAAGCTTTCTTT CATKLNTEAFF TRBV15 NA NA TRBJ1-1
TGCGCCAGCAGGCACAGGGGGAGGCAGTACTTC CASRHRGRQYF TRBV4-1 NA TRBD1 TRBJ2-7
TGTGCCATCAGGGGTTCTTCTGGGGGCACAGATACGCAGTATTTT CAIRGSSGGTDTQYF TRBV10-3 NA NA TRBJ2-3
TGCAGCGTTGTCAGGGGGCTGGGCAATGAGCAGTTCTTC CSVVRGLGNEQFF TRBV29-1 NA TRBD1 TRBJ2-1